This TCR beta chain was profiled in a study of cytomegalovirus exposure and HLA in healthy donors. Study conclusions and caveats: For TCR beta chains, V- and J-gene trimming was later linked to a missense DCLRE1C variant.

Germline CDR1 is MNHNS and CDR2 is SASEGT. V shed 3 bases, J shed 4 bases, and the junction held 14 bases outside the gene matches. The CDR3 length is 20 residues. On this clone: The antigen remains unidentified.

The PCR contained 60 Vbeta and 13 Jbeta primers. Sequencing was performed with immunoSEQ multiplex PCR; in TCRdb, only in-frame clones are kept and a portion is missing. Of nearly 110,000 clones in the sample, over 55% were seen once. V usage is TRBV6-1 and J usage is TRBJ2-1; 14 bases align to TRBD2. Sequencing was done on a sample of PBMCs. This receptor was obtained from a female donor in good health and CMV-seronegative. CDR3 DNA: TGTGCCAGCAGTGAGGGACTAGCGGGAGTTCAGGTCGGGGGATACAATGAGCAGTTCTTC. It codes for CASSEGLAGVQVGGYNEQFF.